The 29 T cell receptor beta chains below all came from one sample that was sequenced in a study of a mutant IDH1 vaccine in newly diagnosed glioma (dated by TCRdb to 2020 to 2023). Libraries came from the immunoSEQ multiplex PCR assay. TCRdb took over this immuneACCESS table, retaining in-frame rearrangements with V and J assigned. Such tables are incomplete; in checked studies, under half of the missing clones stem from an unresolved V gene, and the remainder is unexplained. Here the sample has 75,000 to 100,000 clones; more than 65% occur a single time. The ten top clones hold 5.3% of the sample. What this sample's time point label stands for: baseline, week 1 (first vaccination visit). Explained via the paper, the treatment or condition label denotes: pre-vaccination baseline after standard-of-care therapy. The source was PBMCs, collected from a glioma patient treated with radiotherapy, temozolomide or both. These receptors were collected from a man aged 35-49 years with glioma. Some clones in this sample may be carry-over from other donors' samples.

V gene TRBV13 combines with J gene TRBJ1-2; D is unresolved. Germline V gives CDR1 PRHDT, CDR2 FYEKMQ (reference sequence). The length of the CDR3 is 14 residues. V was cut by 3 bases and J by 4 bases, with 12 bases left in between. As DNA, the CDR3 is TGTGCCAGCAGCTTGGGCGGGGTTCCCTATGGCTACACCTTC. Its protein is CASSLGGVPYGYTF.

This rearrangement joins TRBV4-2 to TRBJ1-1; D is undetermined. This CDR3 spans 12 amino acids. Germline CDR1 is LGHNA and CDR2 is YNFKEQ. V lost 5 bases to trimming and J lost 4 bases, with 8 bases between them. This chain's CDR3 is CASSREITEAFF. The CDR3 DNA sequence: TGTGCCAGCAGCAGGGAGATCACTGAAGCTTTCTTT.

The V and J genes are TRBV9 and TRBJ1-6; D is ambiguous. CDR3 length equals 14 residues. Germline-derived CDR1 and CDR2 are SGDLS and YYNGEE. The V end was cut by 0 bases, the J end by 8 bases, with 9 bases between. The CDR3 region is CASSVGKLDSPLHF. DNA of the CDR3: TGTGCCAGCAGCGTAGGAAAGTTGGATTCACCCCTCCACTTT.

The chain has TRBV2 and TRBJ2-3; perhaps TRBD2 as D (7 bases). CDR1 and CDR2 (germline): SNHLY, FYNNEI. The CDR3 has 13 amino acids. V lost 8 bases and J 1 base, leaving 10 bases between the germline ends. The CDR3 spells CASGGAGTDTQYF. The CDR3 DNA reads as TGTGCCAGCGGGGGGGCGGGCACAGATACGCAGTATTTT. Drawing the rest from reference TRBV2 and TRBJ2-3, the complete variable domain is EPEVTQTPSHQVTQMGQEVILRCVPISNHLYFYWYRQILGQKVEFLVSFYNNEISEKSEIFDDQFSVERPDGSNFTLKIRSTKLEDSAMYFCASGGAGTDTQYFGPGTRLTVL.

This clone was observed once. The chain is built from TRBV21-1 and TRBJ1-1; the D call in the table, TRBD1, was not verified against the DNA. TRBV21-1 is shown as a pseudogene. This CDR3 is built from 12 residues. CDR3 nucleotides: TGTGCCAGCAGCCTGGGGGCCACTGAAGCTTTCTTT. Amino acids: CASSLGATEAFF.

The chain has TRBV6-5 and TRBJ1-1; perhaps TRBD1 as D (6 bases). Between the trimmed V and J ends, which lost 0 bases and 3 bases, there was a span of 14 bases. Germline lookup yields CDR1 MNHEY and CDR2 SVGAGI. The CDR3 is 16 amino acids. The CDR3 region is CASSYSSNREYTEAFF. CDR3 in DNA: TGTGCCAGCAGTTACTCGAGCAACAGGGAGTACACTGAAGCTTTCTTT.

The chain recombines TRBV6-6 with TRBJ1-1; 8 positions match TRBD1. The CDR3 is 14 amino acids. The trim removed 10 bases at V and 1 base at J, leaving 8 bases unmatched. Germline lookup yields CDR1 MNHNY and CDR2 SVGAGI (reference sequence). The chain's CDR3 is CATRPDRANTEAFF. In DNA, the CDR3 is TGTGCCACCCGCCCGGACAGGGCGAACACTGAAGCTTTCTTT.

The chain employs TRBV19 and TRBJ2-7, with TRBD2 identical over 7 bases. J gave up 2 bases and V 2 bases, and 12 bases lay outside the gene matches. This CDR3 spans 17 amino acids. The germline gives CDR1 LNHDA, CDR2 SQIVND (reference sequence). The CDR3 protein is CASSIWLGEGRTYEQYF. CDR3 bases: TGTGCCAGTAGTATATGGTTGGGGGAGGGCAGGACCTACGAGCAGTACTTC.

The chain carries TRBV7-9 and TRBJ2-7; either TRBD1 or TRBD2 may supply D (6 bases each). This CDR3 has 15 amino acids. Germline V gives CDR1 SEHNR, CDR2 FQNEAQ (reference sequence). V shed 5 bases and J shed 2 bases, with 16 bases lying between them. In DNA form, the CDR3 reads TGTGCCAGCAGCCCACCTTTTGGGGGGCCCTACGAGCAGTACTTC. It encodes CASSPPFGGPYEQYF. Combining the CDR3 with reference TRBV7-9 and TRBJ2-7 gives the whole variable domain DTGVSQNPRHKITKRGQNVTFRCDPISEHNRLYWYRQTLGQGPEFLTYFQNEAQLEKSRLLSDRFSAERPKGSFSTLEIQRTEQGDSAMYLCASSPPFGGPYEQYFGPGTRLTVT.

The chain links TRBV7-9 to TRBJ1-6; D possibly corresponds to TRBD1 (5 bases). Trimming pared 11 bases from V and 0 bases from J, leaving 14 bases between. CDR3 length equals 15 residues. Per germline, CDR1 SEHNR and CDR2 FQNEAQ (reference sequence). The CDR3 sequence is CAVEAGGSYNSPLHF. As DNA, the CDR3 is TGTGCCGTAGAAGCGGGGGGCTCCTATAATTCACCCCTCCACTTT. Together with reference TRBV7-9 and TRBJ1-6, the CDR3 gives the full variable domain: DTGVSQNPRHKITKRGQNVTFRCDPISEHNRLYWYRQTLGQGPEFLTYFQNEAQLEKSRLLSDRFSAERPKGSFSTLEIQRTEQGDSAMYLCAVEAGGSYNSPLHFGNGTRLTVT.

Only one count was recorded for this clone. CDR3 region: CASSLGGASSYNSPLHF. The CDR3 DNA reads TGCGCCAGCAGCTTAGGGGGGGCAAGCTCCTATAATTCACCCCTCCACTTT. The chain combines TRBV5-1 with TRBJ1-6, with TRBD1 as a possible D gene (6 bases). The CDR3 totals 17 residues. The V gene's germline CDR1 is SGHRS and CDR2 YFSETQ. Trimming took off 2 bases at V and 0 bases at J, with 12 bases between the two ends.

The chain joins TRBV4-2 to TRBJ2-2; 8 nucleotides line up with TRBD2. The CDR3 length is 15 residues. CDR1 LGHNA and CDR2 YNFKEQ come from the germline V gene. V lost 0 bases to trimming and J lost 7 bases; unmatched junction nucleotides: 4. The CDR3: CASSQDGSGGGELFF. For the CDR3, the DNA is TGTGCCAGCAGCCAAGATGGGAGCGGGGGCGGGGAGCTGTTTTTT.

The rearrangement uses TRBV2 and TRBJ1-2, with unresolved D. The CDR3 is made up of 11 amino acids. Germline CDR1 is SNHLY and CDR2 is FYNNEI. V lost 6 bases, J lost 4 bases, and 6 bases lay in between. The CDR3 region is CASRVLYGYTF. The CDR3 DNA sequence: TGTGCCAGCAGGGTACTCTATGGCTACACCTTC.

The CDR3 DNA reads TGTGCCAGCAGGCAAGAAGACTATGGCTACACCTTC. Its translation: CASRQEDYGYTF. The genes are TRBV2 and TRBJ1-2; D gene ambiguous. The germline CDR1 and CDR2 sequences are SNHLY and FYNNEI. The V and J ends lost 6 bases and 3 bases respectively, with 8 bases between them. The CDR3 runs 12 residues.

The CDR3 here is CASSYPTGGPTGELFF. The CDR3 coding sequence is TGTGCCAGCAGCTACCCGACAGGGGGACCCACCGGGGAGCTGTTTTTT. The chain has TRBV5-6 and TRBJ2-2; TRBD1 agrees at 9 bases. V gave up 3 bases and J gave up 4 bases; unmatched junction bases: 7. The length of the CDR3 is 16 residues. Germline CDR1 reads SGHDT; CDR2 reads YYEEEE.

The genes are TRBV10-3 and TRBJ2-7; no reliable D call. The V end lost 4 bases, the J end lost 2 bases, and 12 bases lay between the germline ends. Germline-derived CDR1 and CDR2 are ENHRY and SYGVKD. The CDR3 is 14 amino acids. As DNA, the CDR3 is TGTGCCATCAGTGGTAAAGGGTCCCCCTACGAGCAGTACTTC. Translation: CAISGKGSPYEQYF.

The chain is built from TRBV9 and TRBJ2-2; no firm D call. CDR1 is SGDLS and CDR2 is YYNGEE in the germline V gene. Trimming pared 2 bases from V and 1 base from J, leaving 6 bases between. The CDR3 length is 14 residues. The CDR3 loop reads CASSVAGNTGELFF. CDR3 nucleotides: TGTGCCAGCAGCGTCGCAGGGAACACCGGGGAGCTGTTTTTT. Combining the CDR3 with reference TRBV9 and TRBJ2-2 gives the whole variable domain DSGVTQTPKHLITATGQRVTLRCSPRSGDLSVYWYQQSLDQGLQFLIQYYNGEERAKGNILERFSAQQFPDLHSELNLSSLELGDSALYFCASSVAGNTGELFFGEGSRLTVL.

The chain employs TRBV14 and TRBJ1-2; D not certain. This CDR3 is built from 15 residues. With 5 bases removed from V and 4 bases from J, the gap between germline ends came to 17 bases. CDR1 and CDR2 (germline): SGHDN, FVKESK. CDR3 nucleotide sequence: TGTGCCAGCAGCATAATCACTGGAAAGACCTATGGCTACACCTTC. Its translation is CASSIITGKTYGYTF.

V usage is TRBV30 and J usage is TRBJ1-4; D gene uncertain. CDR3 length equals 12 residues. Germline CDR1 and CDR2: GTSNPN and SVGIG (reference sequence). Trimming left V 5 bases short and J 7 bases short, with 11 bases between. The DNA for the CDR3 is TGTGCCTGGGCCCCGAGGACTGAAAAACTGTTTTTT. Translating it yields CAWAPRTEKLFF.

In its sample, this clone was seen once. The rearrangement joins TRBV7-9 to TRBJ2-7; tentatively, D is TRBD1 (6 bases). This CDR3 region has 15 residues. V was clipped by 5 bases and J by 0 bases, with 14 bases between them. CDR1 and CDR2 from the germline V gene are SEHNR and FQNEAQ (reference sequence). CDR3 bases: TGTGCCAGCAGCCCGGGACACGTTAGCTCCTACGAGCAGTACTTC. This gives the protein CASSPGHVSSYEQYF.

This clone was recorded only once. V gene TRBV18 combines with J gene TRBJ1-5; no firm D call. Trimming pared 5 bases from V and 5 bases from J, leaving 10 bases between. The CDR3 runs to 13 residues. The V gene's germline CDR1 is KGHSH and CDR2 LQKENI. CDR3 amino acids: CASSSDRDQPQHF. CDR3 bases: TGTGCCAGCTCATCGGACCGGGATCAGCCCCAGCATTTT.

This clone has just a few counts. The chain carries TRBV7-6 and TRBJ1-2; D remains unclear. V gave up 5 bases and J gave up 4 bases, with 11 bases separating them. The V gene's germline CDR1 is SGHVS and CDR2 FNYEAQ. This CDR3 contains 13 residues. CDR3 nucleotides: TGTGCCAGCAGCCACCCTGGTGGCTATGGCTACACCTTC. This gives the protein CASSHPGGYGYTF.

This clone has a single count. J is TRBJ2-7 and V is TRBV5-6, with D unresolved. Germline CDR1 and CDR2: SGHDT and YYEEEE. V was cut by 3 bases and J by 0 bases, with 10 bases left in between. The CDR3 has 14 amino acids. In DNA form, the CDR3 reads TGTGCCAGCAGCTCCGGGCCAAGCTCCTACGAGCAGTACTTC. Its translation: CASSSGPSSYEQYF. The full variable domain, in which reference TRBV5-6 and TRBJ2-7 provide the parts outside the CDR3, is DAGVTQSPTHLIKTRGQQVTLRCSPKSGHDTVSWYQQALGQGPQFIFQYYEEEERQRGNFPDRFSGHQFPNYSSELNVNALLLGDSALYLCASSSGPSSYEQYFGPGTRLTVT.

The rearrangement joins TRBV5-4 to TRBJ2-7, with 12 bases that match TRBD1. The CDR3 totals 16 residues. Trimming took 4 bases from V and 5 from J; bases not matched to a gene: 10. CDR1 and CDR2 (germline): SGHNT, YYREEE (reference sequence). The CDR3 here is CASSPPPGQGAHEQYF. The CDR3 region has the DNA TGTGCCAGCAGCCCACCCCCGGGACAGGGGGCCCACGAGCAGTACTTC. The variable domain in full, with the rest retrieved from reference TRBV5-4 and TRBJ2-7, is ETGVTQSPTHLIKTRGQQVTLRCSSQSGHNTVSWYQQALGQGPQFIFQYYREEENGRGNFPPRFSGLQFPNYSSELNVNALELDDSALYLCASSPPPGQGAHEQYFGPGTRLTVT.

The CDR3 bases are TGTGCCAGCACGAACAGGGGGCGGGATTCCTACGAGCAGTACTTC. Its protein is CASTNRGRDSYEQYF. This chain connects TRBV5-4 to TRBJ2-7; 9 bases agree with TRBD1. The CDR3 spans 15 residues. After removal of 6 bases from V and 1 base from J, the junction contained 8 bases not matched to a gene. Germline V gene lookup returns CDR1 SGHNT and CDR2 YYREEE (reference sequence).

This chain uses TRBV6-5 with TRBJ1-5; possible D gene TRBD1, 5 bases. Germline-derived CDR1 and CDR2 are MNHEY and SVGAGI. The length of the CDR3 is 13 residues. The germline V and J ends were trimmed by 4 bases and 3 bases, with 7 bases remaining between them. CDR3 amino acids: CASSSRVNQPQHF. The CDR3 nucleotides read TGTGCCAGCAGTTCCAGGGTCAATCAGCCCCAGCATTTT.

The chain carries TRBV5-1 and TRBJ1-3, with 11 nucleotides matching TRBD1. In germline, CDR1 is SGHRS, CDR2 YFSETQ. The CDR3 covers 16 residues. Losses at the gene ends were 3 bases for V and 3 bases for J; bases not matched to a gene: 5. CDR3 DNA: TGCGCCAGCAGCTCTGGACAGGGGGCCTTTGGAAACACCATATATTTT. Its protein is CASSSGQGAFGNTIYF.

The chain carries TRBV9 and TRBJ1-1, with no clear D. Per germline, CDR1 SGDLS and CDR2 YYNGEE. Trimming removed 4 bases from V and 0 bases from J, with 10 bases in between. CDR3 length equals 14 residues. The CDR3 loop reads CASSPEIVNTEAFF. CDR3 nucleotides: TGTGCCAGCAGCCCCGAGATAGTGAACACTGAAGCTTTCTTT.

V gene TRBV2 combines with J gene TRBJ2-7, with 9 positions matching TRBD1. This CDR3 spans 14 amino acids. V shed 4 bases and J 3 bases; nucleotides not matched to a gene: 4. Germline V gives CDR1 SNHLY, CDR2 FYNNEI. The CDR3 coding sequence is TGTGCCAGCAGTGGGGGGACAGGGTACTACGAGCAGTACTTC. Residues: CASSGGTGYYEQYF.